This note documents a single T cell receptor beta chain sequence. What this receptor recognizes is not known. One base away there is no much larger clone; base qualities are not given. Including cysteine and phenylalanine, the CDR3 has 20 amino acids. Only the CDR3 region is kept as DNA, spanning 60 bases read in frame from base 1. The data belong to a study of T cell responses to AZD1222 COVID-19 vaccine (dated by TCRdb to 2020 to 2023). The study in broad terms: AZD1222 recipients with second doses at about 4 weeks or about 12 weeks were pooled, because spike-specific TCR depth and breadth did not differ between schedules. Trial participants were enrolled by age into subgroups of 18-55, 56-69 and 70-plus years, and around 150, 28 and 57 TCR-sequenced participants, respectively, were included in these subgroups. A total of 240 or so trial participants underwent TCR sequencing, of whom more than 200 had received two doses of AZD1222 and around 25 had received two doses of the MenACWY control vaccine.

Here is what the overall study found, with its caveats: Conclusions about previously exposed vaccinees were limited because only a handful of AZD1222 recipients were SARS-CoV-2 seropositive at baseline. Epitopes outside the regions mutated in the B.1.351 and B.1.1.7 variants were reportedly recognized by nearly half of the unique spike-specific TCRs. In the small 56-69-year group, the increase in depth fell short of significance, most likely because of low power. Most participants were white British and females outnumbered males, and the authors suggested that clonal diversity may have been underestimated. Vaccine-associated CD4 TCRs spanned the whole spike protein, with dominant responses in regions 160-218 and 743-854. Spike-specific TCR breadth and depth rose significantly after two AZD1222 doses compared with day 0 and with MenACWY recipients. Because no samples from the day 14 peak response were available, repertoires could be characterized only after the peak T cell response.

The CDR3 regions of human TCRbeta chains were analyzed by immunosequencing. Regarding the original processing steps: Repertoire TCRs were matched against a reference library of SARS-CoV-2-specific TCRs generated with the MIRA antigen-specificity platform. Breadth was defined as the fraction of unique TCRs that were SARS-CoV-2-associated, and depth was defined as the fraction of total T cells that were SARS-CoV-2-associated. Each spike-specific TCR was assigned to its reactive spike region and to a CD4 or CD8 class using the MIRA data. Log10-transformed breadth and depth values were compared by one-way ANOVA with Sidak's multiple comparisons tests. What TCRdb holds here is the immuneACCESS table cut down to in-frame rearrangements. Part of the clones is not present; checked against another copy, under half of the missing clones reflect an unresolved V gene, and the others are unexplained. That table supplies the V and J calls and clone size; D and trimming were determined from the DNA. Recorded for this sample are roughly 72,000 clones; around 85% of them occurred a single time. The ten largest clonotypes hold just over 20% of the sample.

Interpreted using the paper, the time point label stands for: baseline before first vaccination. Vaccinee samples came from UK trials COV001 and COV002, including a single-blind randomized controlled phase 2/3 trial of AZD1222 (ChAdOx1 nCoV-19) in healthy adults. For TCRbeta chain sequencing, PBMC samples were collected from trial participants at day 0 and at day 28 after the second dose. Source: peripheral blood, taken on day 0 of AZD1222 vaccination. The rearranged segments are TRBV21-1 and TRBJ2-4; TRBD2 is taken as the D call from the table, unchecked against the DNA. TRBV21-1 is noted as a pseudogene. The receptor's source is an adult in good health. CDR3 sequence: CASSTTDPGLAGVLGNIQYF. The DNA is as follows: TGTGCCAGCAGCACTACGGACCCGGGACTAGCGGGAGTTCTCGGAAACATTCAGTACTTC.